The present TCR beta chain was sequenced within a study of blood T cell repertoires in COVID-19. Data came from immunoSEQ multiplex PCR; TCRdb stores just in-frame clones and leaves some out. Altogether some 150,000 clones are present, 80% to 85% being singletons, with the ten largest covering about 39%. Per the germline V gene, CDR1 is SGHNT and CDR2 is YYREEE (reference sequence). The CDR3 has 14 amino acids. Trimming pared 0 bases from V and 4 bases from J, leaving 7 bases between. The V gene is TRBV5-4, the J gene TRBJ2-2; tentative D call: TRBD1 (5 bases). The sample comprised peripheral blood. The clonotype comes from a human donor in a cohort sampled during active COVID-19. CDR3 bases: TGTGCCAGCAGCTTGGCAGGGTCCACCGGGGAGCTGTTTTTT. It specifies CASSLAGSTGELFF.